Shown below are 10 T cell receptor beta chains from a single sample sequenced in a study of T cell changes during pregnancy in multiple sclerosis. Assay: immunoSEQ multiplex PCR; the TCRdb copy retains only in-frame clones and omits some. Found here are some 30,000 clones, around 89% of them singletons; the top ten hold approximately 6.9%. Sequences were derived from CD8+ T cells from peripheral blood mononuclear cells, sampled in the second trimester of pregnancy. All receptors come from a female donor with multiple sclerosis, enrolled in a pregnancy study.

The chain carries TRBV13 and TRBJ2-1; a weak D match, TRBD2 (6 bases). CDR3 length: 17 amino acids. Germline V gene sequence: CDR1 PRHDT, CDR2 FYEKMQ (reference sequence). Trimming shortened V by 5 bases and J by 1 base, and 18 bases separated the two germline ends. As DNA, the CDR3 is TGTGCCAGCAGCCCCGGGACTGTGGGTGTATCCTACAATGAGCAGTTCTTC. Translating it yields CASSPGTVGVSYNEQFF.

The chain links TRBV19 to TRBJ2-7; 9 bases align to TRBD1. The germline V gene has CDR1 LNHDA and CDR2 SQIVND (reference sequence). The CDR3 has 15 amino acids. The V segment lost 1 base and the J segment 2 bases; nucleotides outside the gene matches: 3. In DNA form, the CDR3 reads TGTGCCAGTAGTATAGGACAGGGGGGTACCTACGAGCAGTACTTC. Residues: CASSIGQGGTYEQYF.

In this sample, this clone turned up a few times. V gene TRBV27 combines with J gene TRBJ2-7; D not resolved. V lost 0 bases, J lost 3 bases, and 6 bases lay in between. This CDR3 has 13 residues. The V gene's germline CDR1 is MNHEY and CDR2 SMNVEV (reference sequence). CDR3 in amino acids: CASSLSNGYEQYF. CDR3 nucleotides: TGTGCCAGCAGTTTATCGAACGGCTACGAGCAGTACTTC.

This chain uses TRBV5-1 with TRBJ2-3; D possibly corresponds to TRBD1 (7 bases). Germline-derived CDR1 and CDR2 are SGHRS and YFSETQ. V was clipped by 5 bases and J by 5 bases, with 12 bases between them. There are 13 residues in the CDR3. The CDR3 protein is CASSTGEEDTQYF. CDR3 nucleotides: TGCGCCAGCAGTACAGGGGAGGAAGATACGCAGTATTTT.

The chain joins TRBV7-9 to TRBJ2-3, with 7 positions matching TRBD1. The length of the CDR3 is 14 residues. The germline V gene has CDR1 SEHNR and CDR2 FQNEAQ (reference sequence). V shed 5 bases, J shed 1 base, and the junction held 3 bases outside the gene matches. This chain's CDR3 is CASSAGTGTDTQYF. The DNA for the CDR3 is TGTGCCAGCAGCGCCGGGACAGGCACAGATACGCAGTATTTT.

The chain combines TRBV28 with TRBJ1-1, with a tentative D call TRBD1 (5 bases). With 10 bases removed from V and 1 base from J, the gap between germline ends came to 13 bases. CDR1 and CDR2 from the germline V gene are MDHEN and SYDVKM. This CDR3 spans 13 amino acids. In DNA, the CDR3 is TGTGCCACCAAATTCACAGGGAACACTGAAGCTTTCTTT. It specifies CATKFTGNTEAFF.

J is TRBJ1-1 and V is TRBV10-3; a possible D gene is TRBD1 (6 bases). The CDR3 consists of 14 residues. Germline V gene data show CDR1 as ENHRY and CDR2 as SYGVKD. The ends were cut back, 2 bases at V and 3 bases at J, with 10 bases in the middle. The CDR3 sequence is CAISEKQGDTEAFF. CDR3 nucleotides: TGTGCCATCAGTGAGAAACAGGGCGACACTGAAGCTTTCTTT.

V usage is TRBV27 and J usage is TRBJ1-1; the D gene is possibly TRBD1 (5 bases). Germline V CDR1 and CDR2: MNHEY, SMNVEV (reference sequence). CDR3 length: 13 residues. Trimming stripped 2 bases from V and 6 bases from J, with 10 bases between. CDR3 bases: TGTGCCAGCAGTTTAAGTTTAGGGGCTGAAGCTTTCTTT. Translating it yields CASSLSLGAEAFF.

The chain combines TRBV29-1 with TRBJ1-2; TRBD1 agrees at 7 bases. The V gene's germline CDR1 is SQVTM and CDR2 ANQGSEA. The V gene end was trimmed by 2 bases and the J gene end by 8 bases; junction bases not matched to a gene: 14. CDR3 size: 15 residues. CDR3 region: CSVELGTVEAPGYTF. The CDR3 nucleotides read TGCAGCGTTGAACTTGGGACAGTTGAGGCGCCCGGCTACACCTTC.

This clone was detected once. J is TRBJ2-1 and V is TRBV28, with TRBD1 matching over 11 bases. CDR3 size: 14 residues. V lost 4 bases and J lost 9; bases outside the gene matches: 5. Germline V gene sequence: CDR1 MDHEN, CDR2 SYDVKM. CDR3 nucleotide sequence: TGTGCCAGCAGTTCCCGGACAGGGGGCGTTGAGCAGTTCTTC. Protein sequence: CASSSRTGGVEQFF. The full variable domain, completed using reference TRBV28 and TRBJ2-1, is DVKVTQSSRYLVKRTGEKVFLECVQDMDHENMFWYRQDPGLGLRLIYFSYDVKMKEKGDIPEGYSVSREKKERFSLILESASTNQTSMYLCASSSRTGGVEQFFGPGTRLTVL.